This T cell receptor (beta chain) originates from a study of vaccination effects on CD4 cells after COVID-19. In germline, CDR1 is MDHEN, CDR2 SYDVKM. The CDR3 runs 14 residues. V lost 7 bases, J lost 4 bases, and 13 bases lay in between. ViraFEST assay sequencing came after antigen-specific CD4+ T cells were expanded with viral peptide pools. The culture ran for roughly ten days, and then CD4+ T cells were isolated. Participants got two doses of BNT162b2 or mRNA-1273 vaccine. Turning to this clone: The antigen remains unidentified.

The data were produced by immunoSEQ multiplex PCR, yet TCRdb's version contains in-frame clones alone and is incomplete. The sample shows fewer than 80,000 clones, around 70% of them seen only once. The J gene is TRBJ2-2, the V gene TRBV28; D may be TRBD1 (6 bases). The sequence came from a human donor who received a COVID-19 vaccine. The source material was CD4+ T cells from PBMCs cultured with HCoV-229E spike peptides, sampled after COVID-19 vaccination. CDR3 sequence: CASIKSGATGELFF. CDR3 sequence (DNA): TGTGCCAGCATAAAATCAGGGGCCACCGGGGAGCTGTTTTTT.